A selection of T cell receptor beta chains follows, all from one sample in a study of blood T cell repertoires in COVID-19. The assay was immunoSEQ multiplex PCR, and TCRdb's table has in-frame clones only and misses some. The sample has about 240,000 clones; about nine tenths are singletons. The sequenced sample was peripheral blood. The receptors originated from a man under 40 with COVID-19, enrolled during active disease. Each CDR3 is given with its conserved first and last residue. The D gene is left open where the match is weak. Clone size is stated in some rows and not others, as once, few, many or a class when expanded.

CDR3 protein: CASEPRGADGELFF
CDR3 DNA: TGTGCCAGCGAACCCCGGGGGGCGGACGGGGAGCTGTTTTTT
V gene: TRBV3-1/TRBV3-2
J gene: TRBJ2-2
D gene: .
clone size: .

CDR3 protein: CASSYRVYGYTF
CDR3 DNA: TGTGCCAGTAGCTACAGGGTATATGGCTACACCTTC
V gene: TRBV19
J gene: TRBJ1-2
D gene: .
clone size: .

CDR3 protein: CASLGQTLYGYTF
CDR3 DNA: TGTGCCAGCCTGGGACAGACCCTCTATGGCTACACCTTC
V gene: TRBV6-5
J gene: TRBJ1-2
D gene: TRBD1
clone size: .

CDR3 protein: CASSHGQGKVDLANYGYTF
CDR3 DNA: TGTGCCAGCAGCCACGGACAGGGTAAAGTCGACCTCGCTAACTATGGCTACACCTTC
V gene: TRBV14
J gene: TRBJ1-2
D gene: TRBD1
clone size: .

CDR3 protein: CASSLRGQNTEAFF
CDR3 DNA: TGTGCCAGCAGCTTAAGGGGGCAGAACACTGAAGCTTTCTTT
V gene: TRBV11-3
J gene: TRBJ1-1
D gene: TRBD1
clone size: .

CDR3 protein: CASGLPRGAINLQYF
CDR3 DNA: TGTGCTAGTGGTTTGCCCCGGGGGGCCATAAATCTTCAGTACTTC
V gene: TRBV12-5
J gene: TRBJ2-7
D gene: .
clone size: .

CDR3 protein: CAGGGNLYNEQFF
CDR3 DNA: TGTGCGGGAGGAGGGAATCTCTACAATGAGCAGTTCTTC
V gene: TRBV6-5
J gene: TRBJ2-1
D gene: .
clone size: .

CDR3 protein: CASSTGQGRDTIYF
CDR3 DNA: TGTGCCAGCAGCACCGGACAGGGAAGGGACACCATATATTTT
V gene: TRBV13
J gene: TRBJ1-3
D gene: TRBD1
clone size: .

CDR3 protein: CASITTELEPEAFF
CDR3 DNA: TGTGCCAGCATTACGACGGAGCTGGAGCCTGAAGCTTTCTTT
V gene: TRBV7-9
J gene: TRBJ1-1
D gene: .
clone size: .

CDR3 protein: CASSPGTGNTEAFF
CDR3 DNA: TGCGCCAGCAGCCCTGGGACTGGGAACACTGAAGCTTTCTTT
V gene: TRBV10-1
J gene: TRBJ1-1
D gene: .
clone size: .

CDR3 protein: CASSPSGRSYGYTF
CDR3 DNA: TGTGCCAGCAGCCCTAGTGGGAGAAGTTATGGCTACACCTTC
V gene: TRBV7-2
J gene: TRBJ1-2
D gene: .
clone size: .

CDR3 protein: CASSSPAGGRIPSTDTQYF
CDR3 DNA: TGTGCCAGTAGTTCCCCAGCGGGGGGTCGTATTCCTAGCACAGATACGCAGTATTTT
V gene: TRBV19
J gene: TRBJ2-3
D gene: TRBD2
clone size: once